The clone carrying this T cell receptor beta chain was counted at least ten times. Its antigen is not known. Building the TCR beta libraries relied on iRepertoire HTBI primers, and CDR3 regions underwent Arm-PCR. TCRdb ran MiXCR on the multiplex PCR reads and lists one entry per CDR3 protein. The table includes roughly 520,000 distinct CDR3 sequences, about 11% detected once. Time point: newly diagnosed GD, antithyroid drugs for less than 3 months. Following extraction of RNA from PBMCs, that RNA was used to make the TCR library. The data derive from a study of regulatory T cells in long-lasting Graves disease. The study's findings and limits: Newly diagnosed Graves' patients exceeded persistent ones in TCR diversity.

V dropped 6 bases and J dropped 3; count of bases not matched to a gene: 9. Germline assignment: CDR1 SGHAT and CDR2 FQNNGV. CDR3 length: 16 amino acids. This same sample was also part of a study on T cells in Graves' hyperthyroidism and ophthalmopathy.

The sample in question was peripheral blood mononuclear cells (PBMCs), obtained at new diagnosis, from a patient treated with antithyroid drugs. The sequence came from a young woman with Graves disease. This chain links TRBV11-2 with TRBJ2-5; 11 positions agree with TRBD1. The CDR3: CASRAPGQGVKETQYF. CDR3 in DNA: TGTGCCAGCAGGGCGCCGGGACAGGGGGTAAAAGAGACCCAGTACTTC.